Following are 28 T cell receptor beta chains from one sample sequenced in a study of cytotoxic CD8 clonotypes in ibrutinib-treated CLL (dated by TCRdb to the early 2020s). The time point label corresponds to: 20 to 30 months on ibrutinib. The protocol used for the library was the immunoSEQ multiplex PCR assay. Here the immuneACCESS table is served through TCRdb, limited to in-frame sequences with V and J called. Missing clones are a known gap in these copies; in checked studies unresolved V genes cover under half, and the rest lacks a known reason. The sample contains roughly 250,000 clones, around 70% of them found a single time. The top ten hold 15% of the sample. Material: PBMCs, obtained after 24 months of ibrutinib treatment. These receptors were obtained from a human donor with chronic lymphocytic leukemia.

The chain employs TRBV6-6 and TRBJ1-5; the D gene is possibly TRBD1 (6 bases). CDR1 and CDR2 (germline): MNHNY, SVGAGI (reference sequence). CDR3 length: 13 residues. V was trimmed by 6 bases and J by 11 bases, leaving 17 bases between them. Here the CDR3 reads CASSPGHLRAQHF. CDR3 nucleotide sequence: TGTGCCAGCAGCCCGGGACATCTAAGAGCCCAGCATTTT.

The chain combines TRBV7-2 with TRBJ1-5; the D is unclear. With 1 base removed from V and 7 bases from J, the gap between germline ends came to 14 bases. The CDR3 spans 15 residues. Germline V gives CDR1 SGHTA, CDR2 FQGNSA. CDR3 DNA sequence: TGTGCCAGCAGCTTAGGACGCGCGGGAGGACAGCCCCAGCATTTT. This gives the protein CASSLGRAGGQPQHF.

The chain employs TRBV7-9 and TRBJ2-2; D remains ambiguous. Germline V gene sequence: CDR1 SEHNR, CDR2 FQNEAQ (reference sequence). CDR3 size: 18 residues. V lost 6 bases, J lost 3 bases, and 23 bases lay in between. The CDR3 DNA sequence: TGTGCCAGCAGTTTAAACTTGGCTGAAGGGTATCACACCGGGGAGCTGTTTTTT. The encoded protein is CASSLNLAEGYHTGELFF. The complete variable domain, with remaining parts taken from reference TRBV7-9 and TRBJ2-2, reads DTGVSQNPRHKITKRGQNVTFRCDPISEHNRLYWYRQTLGQGPEFLTYFQNEAQLEKSRLLSDRFSAERPKGSFSTLEIQRTEQGDSAMYLCASSLNLAEGYHTGELFFGEGSRLTVL.

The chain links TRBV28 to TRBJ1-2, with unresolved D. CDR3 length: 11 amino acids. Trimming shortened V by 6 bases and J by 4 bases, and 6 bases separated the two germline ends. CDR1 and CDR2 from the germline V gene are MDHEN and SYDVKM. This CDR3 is CASRAAYGYTF. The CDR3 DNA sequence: TGTGCCAGCAGAGCTGCCTATGGCTACACCTTC.

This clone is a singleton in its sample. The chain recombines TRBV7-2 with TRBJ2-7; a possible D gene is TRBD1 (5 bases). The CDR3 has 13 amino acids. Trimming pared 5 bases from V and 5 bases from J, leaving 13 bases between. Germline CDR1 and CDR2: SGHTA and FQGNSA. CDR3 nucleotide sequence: TGTGCCAGCAGCCAGGGTCGTCTGAACGAGCAGTACTTC. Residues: CASSQGRLNEQYF.

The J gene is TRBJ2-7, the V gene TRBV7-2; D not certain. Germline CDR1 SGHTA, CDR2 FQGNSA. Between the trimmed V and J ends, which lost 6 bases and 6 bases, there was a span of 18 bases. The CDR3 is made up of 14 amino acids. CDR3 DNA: TGTGCCAGCAGACCTGGGCTTCCCTGGAGCGAGCAGTACTTC. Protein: CASRPGLPWSEQYF.

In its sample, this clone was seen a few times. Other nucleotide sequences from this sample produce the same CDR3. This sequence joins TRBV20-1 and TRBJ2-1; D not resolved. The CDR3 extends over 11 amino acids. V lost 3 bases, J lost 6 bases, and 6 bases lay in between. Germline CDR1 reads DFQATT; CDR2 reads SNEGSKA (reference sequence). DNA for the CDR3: TGCAGTGCTAGGGGCCGCAATGAGCAGTTCTTC. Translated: CSARGRNEQFF.

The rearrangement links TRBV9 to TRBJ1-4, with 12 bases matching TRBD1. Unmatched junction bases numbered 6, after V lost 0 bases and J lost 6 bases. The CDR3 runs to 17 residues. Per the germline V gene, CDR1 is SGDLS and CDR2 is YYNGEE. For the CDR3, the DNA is TGTGCCAGCAGCGTAGGGACGGGACAGGGGGCAGATGAAAAACTGTTTTTT. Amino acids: CASSVGTGQGADEKLFF.

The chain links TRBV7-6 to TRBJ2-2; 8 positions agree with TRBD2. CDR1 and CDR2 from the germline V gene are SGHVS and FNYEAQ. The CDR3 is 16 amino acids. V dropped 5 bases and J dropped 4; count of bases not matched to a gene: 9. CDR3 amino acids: CASSPWASGFTGELFF. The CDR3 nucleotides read TGTGCCAGCAGCCCCTGGGCTAGCGGGTTCACCGGGGAGCTGTTTTTT. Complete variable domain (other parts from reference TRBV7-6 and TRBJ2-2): GAGVSQSPRYKVTKRGQDVALRCDPISGHVSLYWYRQALGQGPEFLTYFNYEAQQDKSGLPNDRFSAERPEGSISTLTIQRTEQRDSAMYRCASSPWASGFTGELFFGEGSRLTVL.

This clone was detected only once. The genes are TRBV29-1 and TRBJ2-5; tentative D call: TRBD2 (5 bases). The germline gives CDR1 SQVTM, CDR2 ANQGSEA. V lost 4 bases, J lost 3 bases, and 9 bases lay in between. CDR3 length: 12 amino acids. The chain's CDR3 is CSVVTGEETQYF. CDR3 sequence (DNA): TGCAGCGTTGTTACCGGGGAAGAGACCCAGTACTTC.

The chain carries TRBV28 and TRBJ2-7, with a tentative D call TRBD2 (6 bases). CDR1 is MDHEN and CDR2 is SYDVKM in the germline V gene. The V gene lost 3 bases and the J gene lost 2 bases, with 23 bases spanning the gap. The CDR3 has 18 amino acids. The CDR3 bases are TGTGCCAGCAGTTTCCAGGTCGGAGGCGGGAAGGCCCCCTACGAGCAGTACTTC. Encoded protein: CASSFQVGGGKAPYEQYF.

CDR3 region: CASSKGTVGPQHF. Here the CDR3 DNA reads TGTGCCAGCAGCAAAGGAACGGTGGGGCCCCAGCATTTT. The J gene is TRBJ1-5, the V gene TRBV21-1. TRBV21-1 is given as a pseudogene. The CDR3 is 13 residues long.

The CDR3 DNA is TGTGCCAGCATCCCGGGGAGGAGCGGTGAGCAGTTCTTC. Translated: CASIPGRSGEQFF. The J gene is TRBJ2-1, the V gene TRBV7-9; D might be TRBD2 (6 bases). Trimming removed 7 bases at V and 9 bases at J, with 16 bases between. This CDR3 has 13 residues. Looked up from germline, CDR1 is SEHNR and CDR2 is FQNEAQ (reference sequence).

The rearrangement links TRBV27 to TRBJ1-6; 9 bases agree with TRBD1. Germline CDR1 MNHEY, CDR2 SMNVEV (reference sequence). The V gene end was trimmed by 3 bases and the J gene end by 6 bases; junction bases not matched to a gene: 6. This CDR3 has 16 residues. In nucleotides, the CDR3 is TGTGCCAGCAGTTTTGTCCCGGGACAGGGTAATTCACCCCTCCACTTT. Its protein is CASSFVPGQGNSPLHF.

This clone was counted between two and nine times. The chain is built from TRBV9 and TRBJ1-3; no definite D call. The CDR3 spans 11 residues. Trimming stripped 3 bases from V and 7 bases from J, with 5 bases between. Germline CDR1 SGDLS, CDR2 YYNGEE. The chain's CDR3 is CASSEGNTIYF. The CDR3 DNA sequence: TGTGCCAGCAGCGAGGGCAACACCATATATTTT.

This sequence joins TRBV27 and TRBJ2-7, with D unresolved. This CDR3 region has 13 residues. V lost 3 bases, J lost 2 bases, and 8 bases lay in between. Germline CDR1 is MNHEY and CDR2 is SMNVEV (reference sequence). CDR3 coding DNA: TGTGCCAGCAGTTTTCTCAGTCCCTACGAGCAGTACTTC. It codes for CASSFLSPYEQYF.

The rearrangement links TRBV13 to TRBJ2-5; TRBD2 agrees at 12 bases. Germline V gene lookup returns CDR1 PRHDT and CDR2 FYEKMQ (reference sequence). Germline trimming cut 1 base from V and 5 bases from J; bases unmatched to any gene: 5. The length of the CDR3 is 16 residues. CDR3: CASSLVGLAGSETQYF. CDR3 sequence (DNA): TGTGCCAGCAGCTTAGTAGGACTAGCGGGAAGCGAGACCCAGTACTTC. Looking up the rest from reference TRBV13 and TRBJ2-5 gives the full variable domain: AAGVIQSPRHLIKEKRETATLKCYPIPRHDTVYWYQQGPGQDPQFLISFYEKMQSDKGSIPDRFSAQQFSDYHSELNMSSLELGDSALYFCASSLVGLAGSETQYFGPGTRLLVL.

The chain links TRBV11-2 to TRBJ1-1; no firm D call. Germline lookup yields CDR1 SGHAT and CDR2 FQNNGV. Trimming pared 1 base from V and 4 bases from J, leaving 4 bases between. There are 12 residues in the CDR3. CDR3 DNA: TGTGCCAGCAGCTTAGTAATCACTGAAGCTTTCTTT. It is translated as CASSLVITEAFF.

CDR3 in DNA: TGTGCCAGCAGCGCGCCGGGACTAGCCTACAATGAGCAGTTCTTC. This gives the protein CASSAPGLAYNEQFF. This rearrangement joins TRBV9 to TRBJ2-1; the match to TRBD2 covers 8 bases. Germline V gene data show CDR1 as SGDLS and CDR2 as YYNGEE. The CDR3 length is 15 residues. The ends lost 3 bases at V and 2 bases at J; junction bases unmatched: 4.

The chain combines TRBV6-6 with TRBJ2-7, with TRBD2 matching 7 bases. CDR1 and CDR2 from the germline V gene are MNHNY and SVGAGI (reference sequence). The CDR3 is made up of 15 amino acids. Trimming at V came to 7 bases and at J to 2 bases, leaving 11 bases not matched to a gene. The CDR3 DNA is TGTGCCAGCACACCCCGCGGCGCGGGGGCCTACGAGCAGTACTTC. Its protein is CASTPRGAGAYEQYF.

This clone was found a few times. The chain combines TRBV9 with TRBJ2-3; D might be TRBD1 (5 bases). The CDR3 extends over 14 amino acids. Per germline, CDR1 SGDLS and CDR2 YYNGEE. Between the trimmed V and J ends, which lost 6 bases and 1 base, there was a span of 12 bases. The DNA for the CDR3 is TGTGCCAGCACCCAGGGTAGTCGCACAGATACGCAGTATTTT. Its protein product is CASTQGSRTDTQYF.

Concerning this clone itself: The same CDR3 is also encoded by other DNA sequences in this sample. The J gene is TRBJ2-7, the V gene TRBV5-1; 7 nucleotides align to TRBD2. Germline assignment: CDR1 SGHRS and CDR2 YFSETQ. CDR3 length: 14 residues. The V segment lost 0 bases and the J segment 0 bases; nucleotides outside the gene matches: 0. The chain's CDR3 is CASSLASGSYEQYF. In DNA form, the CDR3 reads TGCGCCAGCAGCTTGGCTAGCGGCTCCTACGAGCAGTACTTC.

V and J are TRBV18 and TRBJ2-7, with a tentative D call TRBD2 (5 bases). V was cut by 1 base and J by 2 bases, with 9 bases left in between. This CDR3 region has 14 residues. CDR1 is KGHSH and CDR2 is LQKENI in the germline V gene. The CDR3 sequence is CASSPLGLPYEQYF. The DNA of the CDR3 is TGTGCCAGCTCACCACTTGGACTTCCCTACGAGCAGTACTTC.

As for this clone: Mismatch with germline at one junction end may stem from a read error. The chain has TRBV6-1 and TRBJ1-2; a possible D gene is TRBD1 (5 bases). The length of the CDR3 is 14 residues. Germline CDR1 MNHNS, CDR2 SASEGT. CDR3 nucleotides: TGTGCCAGCGGTGAAGGGGCAGGGTTTCATGGCTACACCTTC. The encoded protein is CASGEGAGFHGYTF.

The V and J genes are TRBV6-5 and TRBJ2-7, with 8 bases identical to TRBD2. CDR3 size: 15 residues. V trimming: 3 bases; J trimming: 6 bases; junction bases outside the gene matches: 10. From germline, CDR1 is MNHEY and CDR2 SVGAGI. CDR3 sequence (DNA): TGTGCCAGCAGTTATGGGGCACCTACTAGCGGCGAGCAGTACTTC. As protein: CASSYGAPTSGEQYF.

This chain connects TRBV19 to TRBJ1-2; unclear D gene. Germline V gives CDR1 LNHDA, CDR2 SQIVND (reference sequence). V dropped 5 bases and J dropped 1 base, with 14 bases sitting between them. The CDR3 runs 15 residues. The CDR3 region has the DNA TGTGCCAGTAGTGGAGGACGGAGAAATAACTATGGCTACACCTTC. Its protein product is CASSGGRRNNYGYTF.

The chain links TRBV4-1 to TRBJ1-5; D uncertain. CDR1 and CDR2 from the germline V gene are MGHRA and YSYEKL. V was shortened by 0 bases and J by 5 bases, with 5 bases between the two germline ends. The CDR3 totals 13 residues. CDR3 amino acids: CASSQEKHQPQHF. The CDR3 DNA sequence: TGCGCCAGCAGCCAAGAAAAGCATCAGCCCCAGCATTTT.

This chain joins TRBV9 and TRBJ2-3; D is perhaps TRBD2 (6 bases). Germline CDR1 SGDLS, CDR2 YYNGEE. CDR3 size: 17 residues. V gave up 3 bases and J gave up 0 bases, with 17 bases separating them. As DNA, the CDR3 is TGTGCCAGCAGCGCTTGGAGAGCGGGCTCTAGCACAGATACGCAGTATTTT. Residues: CASSAWRAGSSTDTQYF.